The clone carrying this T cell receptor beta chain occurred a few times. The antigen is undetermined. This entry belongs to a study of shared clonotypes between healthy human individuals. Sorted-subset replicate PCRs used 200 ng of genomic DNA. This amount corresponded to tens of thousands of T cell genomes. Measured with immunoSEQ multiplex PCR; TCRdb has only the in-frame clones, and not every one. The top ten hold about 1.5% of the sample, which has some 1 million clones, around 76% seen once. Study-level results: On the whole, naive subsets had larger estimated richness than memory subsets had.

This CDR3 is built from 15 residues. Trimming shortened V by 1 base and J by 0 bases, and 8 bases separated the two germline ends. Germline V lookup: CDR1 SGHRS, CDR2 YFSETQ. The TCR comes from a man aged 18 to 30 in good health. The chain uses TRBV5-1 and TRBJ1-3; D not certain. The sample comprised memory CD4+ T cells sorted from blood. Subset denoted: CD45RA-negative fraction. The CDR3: CASSLSSSSGNTIYF. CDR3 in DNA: TGCGCCAGCAGCTTGAGCAGTAGCTCTGGAAACACCATATATTTT.